A single T cell receptor beta chain is shown here with its context. Its matching antigen is unknown. Trimming shortened V by 2 bases and J by 1 base, and 11 bases separated the two germline ends. Per the germline V gene, CDR1 is SGHNT and CDR2 is YYREEE (reference sequence). CDR3 length: 15 amino acids. Some clones are missing from TCRdb's copy, which holds only in-frame ones; the method was immunoSEQ multiplex PCR. The data show some 50,000 clones, with about 89% seen just once and roughly 3.7% held by the top ten. The sample is drawn from a study of neoadjuvant nivolumab and ipilimumab in lung cancer. For the study at large: Nivolumab 3 mg/kg was given days 1, 15 and 29, plus ipilimumab 1 mg/kg day 1 in combination.

The study's findings and limits: Only two of four nivolumab-treated tumors gained richness and clonality by surgery.

The genes are TRBV5-4 and TRBJ2-3; possible D gene TRBD1, 6 bases. The sequencing used blood, collected before neoadjuvant nivolumab, alone or with ipilimumab. The receptor comes from an adult with non-small cell lung cancer. Some clones in this sample may be carry-over from other donors' samples. The CDR3 DNA sequence: TGTGCCAGCAGCTTAACAGGGAGAGGCACAGATACGCAGTATTTT. Encoded protein: CASSLTGRGTDTQYF.